Below are 29 T cell receptor beta chains sequenced from a single sample in a study of vaccination and CD4 T cells after COVID-19. The antigens for these receptors are not known. Treatment defined: 10-day PBMC culture with coronavirus spike peptide pools or control peptides (ViraFEST assay). Sequenced with the Oncomine TCR Beta short-read assay was DNA taken from cultured CD4+ T cells. TCRdb recomputed calls from the PCR reads with MiXCR, one row per CDR3 protein. Among around 5,900 distinct CDR3 sequences, approximately 48% were seen once, and the ten largest hold approximately 30%. Material: CD4+ T cells from blood, cultured in vitro. The receptor set was obtained from a human donor who had recovered from COVID-19.

The chain joins TRBV19 to TRBJ2-7; 8 nucleotides align to TRBD2. The trim removed 3 bases at V and 6 bases at J, leaving 7 bases unmatched. Germline assignment: CDR1 LNHDA and CDR2 SQIVND (reference sequence). The CDR3 consists of 14 residues. The CDR3 protein is CASSISGTLGEQYF. For the CDR3, the DNA is TGTGCCAGTAGTATTAGCGGGACCCTCGGCGAGCAGTACTTC.

The chain has TRBV27 and TRBJ2-2; the match to TRBD1 covers 11 bases. Looked up from germline, CDR1 is MNHEY and CDR2 is SMNVEV (reference sequence). This CDR3 has 17 amino acids. V lost 2 bases, J lost 2 bases, and 4 bases stayed unmatched. Written as DNA, the CDR3 is TGTGCCAGCAGTTTACTTGGACAGGGGGCCAACACCGGGGAGCTGTTTTTT. It encodes CASSLLGQGANTGELFF.

The chain recombines TRBV20-1 with TRBJ2-3; D perhaps matches TRBD2 (5 bases). Deletions cut 3 bases from V and 2 bases from J, with 15 bases between. This CDR3 has 15 amino acids. CDR1 DFQATT and CDR2 SNEGSKA come from the germline V gene (reference sequence). CDR3 in amino acids: CSASSSALPTDTQYF. The CDR3 DNA reads TGCAGTGCTAGTAGTAGCGCCCTCCCCACAGATACGCAGTATTTT.

The V gene is TRBV5-1, the J gene TRBJ2-3; D is uncertain. V was trimmed by 8 bases and J by 4 bases, leaving 20 bases between them. CDR1 SGHRS and CDR2 YFSETQ come from the germline V gene. The CDR3 loop spans 15 amino acids. CDR3 DNA: TGCGCCAGTAAGTCCTTAACGAGAGACCCAGATACGCAGTATTTT. Protein: CASKSLTRDPDTQYF.

The table lists this clonotype with a few counts. The J gene is TRBJ1-4, the V gene TRBV11-3; D possibly corresponds to TRBD1 (5 bases). Germline V gives CDR1 SGHNT, CDR2 YENEEA. Between the trimmed V and J ends, which lost 3 bases and 9 bases, there was a span of 5 bases. CDR3 length: 11 amino acids. CDR3 region: CASSLGQKLFF. CDR3 DNA sequence: TGTGCCAGCAGCTTGGGACAAAAACTGTTTTTT. Full variable domain (outside the CDR3, taken from reference TRBV11-3 and TRBJ1-4): EAGVVQSPRYKIIEKKQPVAFWCNPISGHNTLYWYLQNLGQGPELLIRYENEEAVDDSQLPKDRFSAERLKGVDSTLKIQPAELGDSAVYLCASSLGQKLFFGSGTQLSVL.

This chain uses TRBV6-5 with TRBJ1-1, with no clear D. In germline, CDR1 is MNHEY, CDR2 SVGAGI. The CDR3 has 13 residues. V was shortened by 2 bases and J by 1 base, with 5 bases between the two germline ends. CDR3 coding DNA: TGTGCCAGCAGTTACGTCGAGAACACTGAAGCTTTCTTT. Its translation is CASSYVENTEAFF.

The chain carries TRBV27 and TRBJ2-1; 10 bases align to TRBD2. The CDR3 runs to 15 residues. V lost 3 bases to trimming and J lost 7 bases; unmatched junction nucleotides: 6. The germline gives CDR1 MNHEY, CDR2 SMNVEV (reference sequence). The CDR3: CASSFLLAGRNEQFF. The CDR3, as DNA: TGTGCCAGCAGTTTTTTACTAGCGGGGCGGAATGAGCAGTTCTTC.

The CDR3: CASRTSNTGELFF. In DNA, the CDR3 is TGTGCCAGCAGGACTTCGAACACCGGGGAGCTGTTTTTT. This chain uses TRBV6-1 with TRBJ2-2; D gene unclear. The CDR3 is 13 residues long. The germline V and J ends were trimmed by 6 bases and 0 bases, with 5 bases remaining between them. Germline CDR1 reads MNHNS; CDR2 reads SASEGT.

This chain uses TRBV5-1 with TRBJ1-2; 8 positions agree with TRBD1. The germline gives CDR1 SGHRS, CDR2 YFSETQ. The CDR3 sequence is 16 residues long. V lost 2 bases, J lost 2 bases, and 8 bases stayed unmatched. Written as DNA, the CDR3 is TGCGCCAGCAGCTTAGGGACAGGTACTCCCAACTATGGCTACACCTTC. Residues: CASSLGTGTPNYGYTF.

This clonotype appeared a few times. The genes are TRBV20-1 and TRBJ2-5; 8 bases align to TRBD2. Trimming removed 6 bases from V and 8 bases from J; junction bases left unmatched: 14. This CDR3 has 14 residues. The germline gives CDR1 DFQATT, CDR2 SNEGSKA (reference sequence). The CDR3 DNA is TGCAGTGCAAGTCCCCGGGGGGGCCCAGTTACCCAGTACTTC. Amino acids: CSASPRGGPVTQYF.

The sample holds a few counts of this clonotype. The V and J genes are TRBV20-1 and TRBJ2-7, with D perhaps TRBD2 (6 bases). Germline loops: CDR1 DFQATT, CDR2 SNEGSKA (reference sequence). This CDR3 spans 13 amino acids. Trimming took 6 bases from V and 3 from J, leaving 15 bases between them. The CDR3 coding sequence is TGCAGTGCCCAGGGACTTCATAGCTACGAGCAGTACTTC. Translating gives CSAQGLHSYEQYF.

The chain uses TRBV19 and TRBJ2-7; 7 nucleotides line up with TRBD1. After removal of 5 bases from V and 7 bases from J, the junction contained 17 bases not matched to a gene. Per germline, CDR1 LNHDA and CDR2 SQIVND (reference sequence). The CDR3 runs to 16 residues. CDR3 nucleotides: TGTGCCAGTAGTCTCCGCGCCTCGACAGGGCCCAGGGAGCAGTACTTC. Amino acids: CASSLRASTGPREQYF.

CDR3 bases: TGTGCCAGCAGTTTAGCGTGGGCGGGGCCGACCGGGGAGCTGTTTTTT. It translates to CASSLAWAGPTGELFF. The chain uses TRBV12-3 or TRBV12-4 and TRBJ2-2, with a tentative D call TRBD2 (6 bases). The CDR3 consists of 16 residues. V was pared by 0 bases and J by 5 bases, with 13 bases between.

The chain recombines TRBV6-5 with TRBJ1-1, with TRBD1 matching over 7 bases. The CDR3 length is 12 residues. Germline V lookup: CDR1 MNHEY, CDR2 SVGAGI. V shed 2 bases, J shed 7 bases, and the junction held 1 base outside the gene matches. The CDR3: CASSYGDSEAFF. The CDR3 DNA follows: TGTGCCAGCAGTTACGGGGACAGTGAAGCTTTCTTT.

The V call is TRBV5-1, the J call TRBJ2-5; TRBD2 matches at 12 bases. Trimming removed 6 bases from V and 7 bases from J; junction bases left unmatched: 13. CDR3 size: 16 residues. Germline V gene lookup returns CDR1 SGHRS and CDR2 YFSETQ. CDR3 DNA: TGCGCCAGCACATATCTAGCGGGAGGGCCTCTGGGGACCCAGTACTTC. Its protein product is CASTYLAGGPLGTQYF.

As for this clonotype: One junction end does not reproduce the germline sequence, and a read error may be involved. The chain combines TRBV20-1 with TRBJ2-1; 10 bases line up with TRBD2. The CDR3 runs 14 residues. Germline V gives CDR1 DFQATT, CDR2 SNEGSKA (reference sequence). The CDR3 sequence: CSARGTGTSVLQIF. The CDR3 coding sequence is TGCAGTGCTAGAGGTACCGGGACTAGCGTCCTACAGATCTTC.

This clonotype turned up a few times. The V call is TRBV25-1, the J call TRBJ1-6; weak D call: TRBD1 (5 bases). Germline V lookup: CDR1 MGHDK, CDR2 SYGVNS. Trimming removed 6 bases at V and 8 bases at J, with 20 bases between. This CDR3 region has 16 residues. CDR3 loop: CASRYPGLGSDSPLHF. The CDR3 nucleotides read TGTGCCAGCAGGTATCCGGGACTTGGTAGCGATTCACCCCTCCACTTT.

This chain links TRBV20-1 with TRBJ1-6; D remains ambiguous. V shed 1 base and J shed 5 bases, with 9 bases lying between them. The CDR3 has 14 residues. The germline CDR1 and CDR2 sequences are DFQATT and SNEGSKA (reference sequence). The CDR3 region has the DNA TGCAGTGCTAGAGTCCACAGAAATAATTCACCCCTCCACTTT. It translates to CSARVHRNNSPLHF.

The chain joins TRBV7-9 to TRBJ1-2; the D is unclear. CDR3 length: 13 residues. The V end was cut by 5 bases, the J end by 3 bases, with 10 bases between. Per the germline V gene, CDR1 is SEHNR and CDR2 is FQNEAQ (reference sequence). The CDR3 nucleotides are TGTGCCAGCAGCCCGTCCCGGGACTATGGCTACACCTTC. The encoded protein is CASSPSRDYGYTF.

The table lists this clonotype with a few counts. The chain has TRBV15 and TRBJ2-3, with 7 bases fitting TRBD2. Germline lookup yields CDR1 LNHNV and CDR2 YYDKDF (reference sequence). This CDR3 region has 15 residues. The J segment lost 3 bases and the V segment lost 3 bases, leaving 6 bases of the junction unmatched. The CDR3 here is CATSSSREPTDTQYF. CDR3 sequence (DNA): TGTGCCACCAGCAGTTCGCGGGAGCCAACAGATACGCAGTATTTT.

The chain joins TRBV18 to TRBJ2-7; D is ambiguous. This CDR3 is 14 amino acids long. CDR1 is KGHSH, CDR2 LQKENI, per germline. V was pared by 6 bases and J by 3 bases, with 15 bases between. The CDR3 coding sequence is TGTGCCAGCTCGCGTGCTGGGCCTTACTACGAGCAGTACTTC. Protein product: CASSRAGPYYEQYF.

The chain is built from TRBV6-1 and TRBJ2-7; 7 positions match TRBD2. Germline CDR1 and CDR2: MNHNS and SASEGT. V was pared by 10 bases and J by 3 bases, with 6 bases of the junction left unmatched. CDR3 length equals 12 residues. CDR3 in amino acids: CATGLERYEQYF. The DNA of the CDR3 is TGTGCCACCGGACTAGAGCGCTACGAGCAGTACTTC.

This clonotype turned up a few times. The chain joins TRBV10-3 to TRBJ2-1; weak D call: TRBD2 (5 bases). V was pared by 8 bases and J by 9 bases, with 20 bases between. The germline CDR1 and CDR2 sequences are ENHRY and SYGVKD. CDR3 size: 14 residues. CDR3: CAIDRGVELGEQFF. In nucleotides, the CDR3 is TGTGCCATCGATCGGGGAGTCGAGCTAGGTGAGCAGTTCTTC.

A single count supports this clonotype. The rearrangement joins TRBV7-9 to TRBJ1-1; tentatively, D is TRBD1 (6 bases). The germline V and J ends were trimmed by 7 bases and 1 base, with 13 bases remaining between them. The CDR3 extends over 14 amino acids. Germline CDR1 and CDR2: SEHNR and FQNEAQ (reference sequence). The CDR3 DNA follows: TGTGCCAGCATCTGGGGGGGCGCGAACACTGAAGCTTTCTTT. Translating gives CASIWGGANTEAFF.

There are a few counts of this clonotype. CDR3 in DNA: TGTGCCAGCAGTGCAGGGGGAATGAACACTGAAGCTTTCTTT. Translation: CASSAGGMNTEAFF. The chain carries TRBV7-9 and TRBJ1-1, with 7 bases matching TRBD1. The germline V gene has CDR1 SEHNR and CDR2 FQNEAQ (reference sequence). V lost 6 bases and J lost 0; bases outside the gene matches: 4. The CDR3 is made up of 14 amino acids.

V is TRBV5-4 and J is TRBJ2-3; D is unresolved. Looked up from germline, CDR1 is SGHNT and CDR2 is YYREEE (reference sequence). This CDR3 region has 14 residues. Trimming cost V 3 bases and J 4 bases, with 12 bases left between them. CDR3 nucleotide sequence: TGTGCCAGCAGCTGGGTACCAAGTTCAGATACGCAGTATTTT. Its protein product is CASSWVPSSDTQYF.

This clonotype was picked up one time. The chain has TRBV5-3 and TRBJ1-5; no clear D gene. Being an ORF, TRBV5-3 has a function that is uncertain. Between the trimmed V and J ends, which lost 5 bases and 6 bases, there was a span of 24 bases. This CDR3 comprises 17 residues. The CDR3 reads CARRRTLVGSWSQPQHF. In DNA, the CDR3 is TGTGCCAGAAGGCGGACCCTGGTGGGATCCTGGAGTCAGCCCCAGCATTTT.

This clonotype was seen a single time. The chain joins TRBV11-1 to TRBJ2-1, with unresolved D. Germline values: CDR1 SGHAT, CDR2 FQDESV (reference sequence). This CDR3 region has 13 residues. Trimming pared 3 bases from V and 5 bases from J, leaving 8 bases between. This chain's CDR3 is CASSFSENNEQFF. Here the CDR3 DNA reads TGTGCCAGCAGCTTCTCAGAGAACAATGAGCAGTTCTTC.

The genes are TRBV6-5 and TRBJ2-7; the D call may be TRBD1 or TRBD2 (5 bases each). V lost 2 bases and J lost 2, with 16 bases in between. The germline V gene encodes CDR1 MNHEY and CDR2 SVGAGI. The CDR3 loop spans 16 amino acids. Here the CDR3 DNA reads TGTGCCAGCAGTTACAATTCCTACGGGGCGACCTACGAGCAGTACTTC. Protein sequence: CASSYNSYGATYEQYF.